This TCR beta chain stems from a study of beta chain features in type 1 diabetes. General study findings and limits: Small HLA sub-analyses could not settle whether HLA shapes TCRB rearrangement. People with Type 1 diabetes carried modestly yet significantly shorter TCRB CDR3s in all four CD4+ subsets.

As every portion of the isolated RNA was reverse transcribed, the sequencing read expressed TCRB transcripts. Assay: immunoSEQ multiplex PCR; the TCRdb copy retains only in-frame clones and omits some. This table holds 350,000 to 400,000 clones, 10% to 15% found once. Comments on this clone: Its target is not known.

The V and J ends lost 0 bases and 9 bases respectively, with 16 bases between them. CDR1 is SGHNT and CDR2 is YYREEE in the germline V gene (reference sequence). The CDR3 is 14 amino acids. Via CD45RO/CCR7/CD25/CD127/CD95/CD27, cells of the CD4+ naive, central memory, regulatory and stem cell-like memory subsets were sorted. The sequenced sample consisted of naive CD4+ T cells from blood. This chain connects TRBV5-4 to TRBJ2-7; TRBD2 might be the D (5 bases). The clonotype comes from a woman aged 18-35 years with type 1 diabetes. The CDR3 is CASSLDGVSSRQYF. The DNA of the CDR3 is TGTGCCAGCAGCTTGGACGGGGTCTCATCTCGGCAGTACTTC. Based on the CDR3 plus reference TRBV5-4 and TRBJ2-7, the full variable domain is ETGVTQSPTHLIKTRGQQVTLRCSSQSGHNTVSWYQQALGQGPQFIFQYYREEENGRGNFPPRFSGLQFPNYSSELNVNALELDDSALYLCASSLDGVSSRQYFGPGTRLTVT.